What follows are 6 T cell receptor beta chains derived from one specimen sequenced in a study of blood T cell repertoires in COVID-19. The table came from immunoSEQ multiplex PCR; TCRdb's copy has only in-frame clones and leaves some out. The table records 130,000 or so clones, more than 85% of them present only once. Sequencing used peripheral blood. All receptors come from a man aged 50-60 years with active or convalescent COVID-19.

The CDR3 spells CASSGGSTDTQYF. CDR3 in DNA: TGTGCCAGCAGTGGCGGGAGCACAGATACGCAGTATTTT. J is TRBJ2-3 and V is TRBV28, with a possible D match to TRBD2 (5 bases). The CDR3 sequence is 13 residues long. Trimming stripped 5 bases from V and 0 bases from J, with 6 bases between. Germline values: CDR1 MDHEN, CDR2 SYDVKM. The whole variable domain, remainder taken from reference TRBV28 and TRBJ2-3, is DVKVTQSSRYLVKRTGEKVFLECVQDMDHENMFWYRQDPGLGLRLIYFSYDVKMKEKGDIPEGYSVSREKKERFSLILESASTNQTSMYLCASSGGSTDTQYFGPGTRLTVL.

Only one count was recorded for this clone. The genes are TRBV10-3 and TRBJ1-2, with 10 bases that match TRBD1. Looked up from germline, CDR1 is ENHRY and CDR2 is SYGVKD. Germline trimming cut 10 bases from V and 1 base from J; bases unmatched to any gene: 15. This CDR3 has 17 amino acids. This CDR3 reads CATERGTGDRRNYGYTF. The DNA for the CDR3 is TGTGCCACCGAAAGAGGGACAGGGGATCGACGTAACTATGGCTACACCTTC.

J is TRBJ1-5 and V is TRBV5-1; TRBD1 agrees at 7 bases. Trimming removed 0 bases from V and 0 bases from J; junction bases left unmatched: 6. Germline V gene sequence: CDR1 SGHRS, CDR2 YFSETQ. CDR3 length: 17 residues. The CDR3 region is CASSLAGTEDSNQPQHF. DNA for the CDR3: TGCGCCAGCAGCTTGGCCGGGACAGAGGATAGCAATCAGCCCCAGCATTTT.

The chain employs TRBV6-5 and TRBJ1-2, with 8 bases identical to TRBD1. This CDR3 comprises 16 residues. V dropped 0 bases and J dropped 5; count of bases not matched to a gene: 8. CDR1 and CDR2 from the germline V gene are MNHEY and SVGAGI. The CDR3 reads CASSYSGGRGLYGYTF. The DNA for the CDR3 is TGTGCCAGCAGTTACTCTGGGGGCAGGGGGCTATATGGCTACACCTTC.

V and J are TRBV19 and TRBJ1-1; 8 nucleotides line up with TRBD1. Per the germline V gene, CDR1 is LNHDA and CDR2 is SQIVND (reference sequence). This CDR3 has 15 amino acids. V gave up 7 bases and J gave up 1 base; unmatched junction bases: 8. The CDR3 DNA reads TGTGCCAGTACCCAACGACAGGGGCCGAACACTGAAGCTTTCTTT. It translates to CASTQRQGPNTEAFF.

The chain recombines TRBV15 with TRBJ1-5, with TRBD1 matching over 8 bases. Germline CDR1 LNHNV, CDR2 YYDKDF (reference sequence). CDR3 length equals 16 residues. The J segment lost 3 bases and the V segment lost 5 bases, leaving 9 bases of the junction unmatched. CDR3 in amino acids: CATSRQTGVINQPQHF. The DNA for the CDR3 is TGTGCCACCAGCCGACAGACAGGGGTTATCAATCAGCCCCAGCATTTT.